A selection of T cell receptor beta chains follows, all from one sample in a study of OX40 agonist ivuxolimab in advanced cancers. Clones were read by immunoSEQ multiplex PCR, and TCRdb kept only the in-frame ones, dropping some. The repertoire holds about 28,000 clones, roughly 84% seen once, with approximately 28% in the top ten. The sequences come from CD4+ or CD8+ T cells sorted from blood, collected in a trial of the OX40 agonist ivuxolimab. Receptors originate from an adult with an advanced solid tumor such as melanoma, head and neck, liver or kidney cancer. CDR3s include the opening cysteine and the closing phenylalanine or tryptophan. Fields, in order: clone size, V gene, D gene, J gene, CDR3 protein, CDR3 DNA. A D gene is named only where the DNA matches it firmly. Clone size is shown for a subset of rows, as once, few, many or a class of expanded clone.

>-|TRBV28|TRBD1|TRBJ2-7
CASRVFAQGAYEQYF
TGTGCCAGCAGAGTTTTCGCACAGGGGGCCTACGAGCAGTACTTC
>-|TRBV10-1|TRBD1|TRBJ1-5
CARPGQGVNQPQHF
TGCGCCAGGCCGGGACAGGGGGTAAATCAGCCCCAGCATTTT
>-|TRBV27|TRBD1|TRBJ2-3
CASSFLTLTGASTDTQYF
TGTGCCAGCAGTTTTCTAACATTGACAGGGGCTAGCACAGATACGCAGTATTTT
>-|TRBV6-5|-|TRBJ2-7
CASSYSPGSSYEQYF
TGTGCCAGCAGTTACTCCCCGGGTAGCTCCTACGAGCAGTACTTC
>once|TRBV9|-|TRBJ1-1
CASSVGGAEAFF
TGTGCCAGCAGCGTAGGAGGAGCTGAAGCTTTCTTT
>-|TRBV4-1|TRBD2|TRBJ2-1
CASSSTSGIVNEQFF
TGCGCCAGCAGCTCCACTAGCGGGATTGTCAATGAGCAGTTCTTC
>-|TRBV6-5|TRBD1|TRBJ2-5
CASSYGTGSETQYF
TGTGCCAGCAGTTACGGGACAGGGTCAGAGACCCAGTACTTC
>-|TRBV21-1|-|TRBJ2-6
CASSKGGPGANVLTF
TGTGCCAGCAGCAAAGGCGGGCCTGGGGCCAACGTCCTGACTTTC
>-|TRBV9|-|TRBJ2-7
CASSPKRSLASYEQYF
TGTGCCAGCAGCCCCAAGCGTTCGCTAGCGTCCTACGAGCAGTACTTC
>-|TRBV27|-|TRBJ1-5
CASSLRQAYQPQHF
TGTGCCAGCAGTCTTCGACAGGCCTATCAGCCCCAGCATTTT
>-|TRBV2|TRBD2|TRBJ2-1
CASRELAGVTWHEQFF
TGTGCCAGCAGGGAACTAGCGGGAGTGACTTGGCATGAGCAGTTCTTC
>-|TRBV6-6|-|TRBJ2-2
CASSYFAPENTGELFF
TGTGCCAGCAGTTACTTCGCCCCGGAGAACACCGGGGAGCTGTTTTTT
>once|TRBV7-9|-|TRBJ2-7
CASSLLVEQYF
TGTGCCAGCAGCCTATTGGTCGAGCAGTACTTC
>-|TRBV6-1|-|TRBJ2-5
CASTPKYQETQYF
TGTGCCAGCACCCCTAAGTACCAAGAGACCCAGTACTTC
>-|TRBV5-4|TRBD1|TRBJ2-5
CASSFRGRETQYF
TGTGCCAGCAGCTTCAGGGGGCGGGAGACCCAGTACTTC
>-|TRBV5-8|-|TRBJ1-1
CASSLAARANTEAFF
TGTGCCAGCAGCTTGGCGGCCAGGGCGAACACTGAAGCTTTCTTT
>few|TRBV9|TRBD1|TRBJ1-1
CASSVDGQGNTEAFF
TGTGCCAGCAGCGTAGATGGACAGGGGAACACTGAAGCTTTCTTT
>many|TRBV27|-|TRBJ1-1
CASAGSYTEAFF
TGTGCCAGCGCAGGGAGTTACACTGAAGCTTTCTTT
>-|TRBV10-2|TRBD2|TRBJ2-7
CASSDLTSGSRNRNEQYF
TGCGCCAGCAGTGACTTGACTAGCGGGAGTAGGAACCGGAACGAGCAGTACTTC
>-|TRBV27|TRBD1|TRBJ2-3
CASVARTGFADTQYF
TGTGCCAGCGTGGCCCGGACAGGGTTCGCAGATACGCAGTATTTT
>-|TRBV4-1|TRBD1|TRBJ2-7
CASSHTWTGSYEQYF
TGCGCCAGCAGCCATACTTGGACAGGGTCCTACGAGCAGTACTTC
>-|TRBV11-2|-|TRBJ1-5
CASSLDFRVGNQPQHF
TGTGCCAGCAGCTTAGACTTCAGGGTGGGCAATCAGCCCCAGCATTTT
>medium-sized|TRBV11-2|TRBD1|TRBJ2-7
CASSLAQGAHEQYF
TGTGCCAGCAGCTTAGCGCAGGGGGCACACGAGCAGTACTTC
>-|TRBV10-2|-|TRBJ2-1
CASSSEGLRWNEQFF
TGCGCCAGCAGTTCGGAGGGGCTACGATGGAATGAGCAGTTCTTC
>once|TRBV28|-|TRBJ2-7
CAAGISYEQYF
TGTGCCGCGGGGATAAGCTACGAGCAGTACTTC
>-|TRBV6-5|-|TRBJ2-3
CASSYSEFTDTQYF
TGTGCCAGCAGTTACTCGGAGTTCACAGATACGCAGTATTTT
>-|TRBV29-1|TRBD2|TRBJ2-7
CSVDWAGGDYEQYF
TGCAGCGTTGATTGGGCCGGGGGGGACTACGAGCAGTACTTC
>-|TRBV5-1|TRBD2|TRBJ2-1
CASSLLAGGVFNEQFF
TGCGCCAGCAGCCTACTAGCGGGGGGCGTTTTCAATGAGCAGTTCTTC
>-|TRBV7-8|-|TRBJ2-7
CASSLNSAYEQYF
TGTGCCAGCAGCTTAAACTCAGCCTACGAGCAGTACTTC